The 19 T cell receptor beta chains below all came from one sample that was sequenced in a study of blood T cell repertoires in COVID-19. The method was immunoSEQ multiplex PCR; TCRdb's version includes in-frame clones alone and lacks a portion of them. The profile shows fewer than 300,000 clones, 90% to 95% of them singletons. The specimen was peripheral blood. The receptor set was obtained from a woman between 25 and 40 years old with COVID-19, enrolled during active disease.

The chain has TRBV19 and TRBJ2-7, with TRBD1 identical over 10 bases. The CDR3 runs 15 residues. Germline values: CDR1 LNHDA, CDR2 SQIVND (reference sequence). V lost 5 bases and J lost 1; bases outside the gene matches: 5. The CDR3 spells CASSDRGRGSYEQYF. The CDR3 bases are TGTGCCAGTAGTGACAGGGGGCGCGGTTCCTACGAGCAGTACTTC.

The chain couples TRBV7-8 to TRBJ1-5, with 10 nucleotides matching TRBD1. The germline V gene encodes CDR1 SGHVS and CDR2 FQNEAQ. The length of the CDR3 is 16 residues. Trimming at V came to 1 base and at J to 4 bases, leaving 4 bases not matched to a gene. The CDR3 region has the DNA TGTGCCAGCAGCTTAGAAGGGGACAGGGGAAATCAGCCCCAGCATTTT. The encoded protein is CASSLEGDRGNQPQHF.

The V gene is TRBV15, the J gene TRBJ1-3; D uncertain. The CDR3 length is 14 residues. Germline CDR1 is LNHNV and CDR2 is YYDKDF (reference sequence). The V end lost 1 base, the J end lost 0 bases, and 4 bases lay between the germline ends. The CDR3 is CATSRGSSGNTIYF. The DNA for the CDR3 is TGTGCCACCAGCAGAGGTAGCTCTGGAAACACCATATATTTT.

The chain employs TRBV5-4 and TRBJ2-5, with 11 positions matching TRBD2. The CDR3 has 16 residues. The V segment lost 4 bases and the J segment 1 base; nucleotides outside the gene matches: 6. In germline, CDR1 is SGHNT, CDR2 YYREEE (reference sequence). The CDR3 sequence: CASSTVAGGGQETQYF. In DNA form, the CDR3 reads TGTGCCAGCAGCACCGTAGCGGGAGGGGGCCAAGAGACCCAGTACTTC.

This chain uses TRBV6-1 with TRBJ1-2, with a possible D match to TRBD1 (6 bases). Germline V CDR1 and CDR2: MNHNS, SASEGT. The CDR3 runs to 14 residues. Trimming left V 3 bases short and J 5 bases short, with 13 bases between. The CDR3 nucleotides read TGTGCCAGCAGTGACCCGGACAGAAGATATGGCTACACCTTC. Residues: CASSDPDRRYGYTF.

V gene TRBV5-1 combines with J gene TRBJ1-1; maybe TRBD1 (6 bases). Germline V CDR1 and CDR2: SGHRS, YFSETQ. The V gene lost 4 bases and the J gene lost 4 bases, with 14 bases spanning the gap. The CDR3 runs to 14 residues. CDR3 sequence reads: CASSPSQGPTEAFF. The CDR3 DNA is TGCGCCAGCAGCCCCAGTCAGGGGCCCACTGAAGCTTTCTTT.

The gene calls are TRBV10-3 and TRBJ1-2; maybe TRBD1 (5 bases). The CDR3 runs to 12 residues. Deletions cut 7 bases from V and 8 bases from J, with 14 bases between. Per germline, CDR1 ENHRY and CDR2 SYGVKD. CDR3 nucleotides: TGTGCCATCACGGGGGGAGGCCGGGGCTACACCTTC. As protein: CAITGGGRGYTF.

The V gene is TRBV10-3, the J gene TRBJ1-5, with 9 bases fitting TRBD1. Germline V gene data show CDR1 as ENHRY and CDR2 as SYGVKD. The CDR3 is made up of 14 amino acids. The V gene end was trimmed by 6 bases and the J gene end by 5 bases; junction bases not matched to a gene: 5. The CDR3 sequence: CAIRGGQGDQPQHF. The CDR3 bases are TGTGCCATCAGGGGGGGACAGGGTGATCAGCCCCAGCATTTT.

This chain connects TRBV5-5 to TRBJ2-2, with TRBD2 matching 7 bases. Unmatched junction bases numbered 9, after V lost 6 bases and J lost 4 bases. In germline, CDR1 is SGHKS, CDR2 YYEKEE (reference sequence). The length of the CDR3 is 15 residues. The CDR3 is CASTAGRTPTGELFF. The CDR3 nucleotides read TGTGCCAGCACCGCCGGGAGGACGCCCACCGGGGAGCTGTTTTTT.

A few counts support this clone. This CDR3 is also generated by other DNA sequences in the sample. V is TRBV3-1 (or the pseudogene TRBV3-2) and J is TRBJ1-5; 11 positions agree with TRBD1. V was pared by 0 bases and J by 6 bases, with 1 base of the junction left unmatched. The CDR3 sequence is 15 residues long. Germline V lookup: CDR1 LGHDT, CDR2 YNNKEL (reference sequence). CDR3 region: CASSQDGTGGQPQHF. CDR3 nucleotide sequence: TGTGCCAGCAGCCAAGATGGGACAGGGGGTCAGCCCCAGCATTTT.

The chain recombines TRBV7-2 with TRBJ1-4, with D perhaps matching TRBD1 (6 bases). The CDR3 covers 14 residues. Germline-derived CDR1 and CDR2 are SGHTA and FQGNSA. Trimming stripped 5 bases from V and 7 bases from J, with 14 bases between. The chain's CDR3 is CASSTRTDSEKLFF. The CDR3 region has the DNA TGTGCCAGCAGCACCCGGACAGACAGTGAAAAACTGTTTTTT.

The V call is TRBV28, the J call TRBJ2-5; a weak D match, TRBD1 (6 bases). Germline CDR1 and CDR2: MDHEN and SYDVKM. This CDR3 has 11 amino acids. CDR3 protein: CGSVGAETQYF. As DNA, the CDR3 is TGTGGCAGTGTGGGGGCAGAGACCCAGTACTTC. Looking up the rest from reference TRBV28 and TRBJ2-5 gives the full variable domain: DVKVTQSSRYLVKRTGEKVFLECVQDMDHENMFWYRQDPGLGLRLIYFSYDVKMKEKGDIPEGYSVSREKKERFSLILESASTNQTSMYLCGSVGAETQYFGPGTRLLVL.

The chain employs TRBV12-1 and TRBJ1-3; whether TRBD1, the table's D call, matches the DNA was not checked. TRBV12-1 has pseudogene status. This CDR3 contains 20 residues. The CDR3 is CASSFFPFRIKRGPGNTIYF. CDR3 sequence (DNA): TGTGCCAGCAGCTTTTTCCCATTCCGCATTAAAAGGGGGCCGGGAAACACCATATATTTT.

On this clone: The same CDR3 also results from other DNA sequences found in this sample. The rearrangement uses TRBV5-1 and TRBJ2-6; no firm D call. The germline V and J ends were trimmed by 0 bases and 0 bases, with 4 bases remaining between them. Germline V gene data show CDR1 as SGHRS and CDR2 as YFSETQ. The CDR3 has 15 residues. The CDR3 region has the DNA TGCGCCAGCAGCTTGGCCGTCTCTGGGGCCAACGTCCTGACTTTC. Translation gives CASSLAVSGANVLTF.

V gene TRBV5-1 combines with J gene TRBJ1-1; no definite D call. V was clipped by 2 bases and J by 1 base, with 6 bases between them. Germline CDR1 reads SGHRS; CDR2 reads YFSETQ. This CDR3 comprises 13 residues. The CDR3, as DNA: TGCGCCAGCAGCTTTGGCCCGAACACTGAAGCTTTCTTT. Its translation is CASSFGPNTEAFF.

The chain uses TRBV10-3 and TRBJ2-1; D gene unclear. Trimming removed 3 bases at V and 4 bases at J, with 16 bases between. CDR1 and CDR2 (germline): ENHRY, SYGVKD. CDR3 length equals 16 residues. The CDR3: CAISELDGDFYNEQFF. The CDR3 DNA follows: TGTGCCATCAGTGAACTGGATGGCGACTTTTACAATGAGCAGTTCTTC.

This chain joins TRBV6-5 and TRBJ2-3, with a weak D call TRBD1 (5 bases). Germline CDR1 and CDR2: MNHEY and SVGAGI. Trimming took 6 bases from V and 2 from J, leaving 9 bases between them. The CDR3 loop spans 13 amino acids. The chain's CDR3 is CASRDINTDTQYF. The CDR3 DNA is TGTGCCAGCAGGGACATAAACACAGATACGCAGTATTTT.

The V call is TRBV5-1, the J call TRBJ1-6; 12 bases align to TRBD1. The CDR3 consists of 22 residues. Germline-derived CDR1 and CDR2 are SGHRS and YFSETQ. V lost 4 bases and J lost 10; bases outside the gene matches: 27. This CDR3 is CASSPPVRLSVRDRGQESPLHF. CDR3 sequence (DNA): TGCGCCAGCAGCCCCCCCGTCAGGCTCAGCGTTCGGGACAGGGGGCAGGAGTCACCCCTCCACTTT.

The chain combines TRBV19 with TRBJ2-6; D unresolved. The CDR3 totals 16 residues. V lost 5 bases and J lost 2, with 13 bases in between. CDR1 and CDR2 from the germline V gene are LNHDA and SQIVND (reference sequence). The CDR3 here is CASSGLFGAGANVLTF. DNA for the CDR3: TGTGCCAGTAGTGGCCTTTTCGGAGCTGGGGCCAACGTCCTGACTTTC.